This T cell receptor (beta chain) was sequenced in a study of T cell changes during pregnancy in multiple sclerosis. Sequencing was performed with immunoSEQ multiplex PCR; in TCRdb, only in-frame clones are kept and a portion is missing. Among 50,000 to 65,000 clones listed, 90% were seen once. This clone was counted a single time. This TCR was recovered from a female donor in good health, enrolled as a control in a pregnancy study. This specimen was peripheral blood, taken in the first trimester of pregnancy.

For the CDR3, the DNA is TGTGCCAGTAGGCCCTCGGGGGGCAGGAGCGACGAGCAGTACTTC. Translating it yields CASRPSGGRSDEQYF. The chain couples TRBV19 to TRBJ2-7, with a possible D match to TRBD2 (7 bases). The CDR3 has 15 residues. Germline CDR1 LNHDA, CDR2 SQIVND (reference sequence). V was pared by 6 bases and J by 5 bases, with 20 bases between.